The present T cell receptor beta chain was sequenced within a study of OX40 agonist ivuxolimab in advanced cancers. The overall study: Ivuxolimab, an agonistic anti-OX40 (CD134) antibody, was given to patients. The mean age was roughly 60 years, ranging from about 23 to 85, with approximately 83% of participants male.

Exclusion applied to patients with autoimmune disease history or systemic immunosuppression. Repertoires were generated with immunoSEQ multiplex PCR, while TCRdb's copy carries only in-frame clones and drops some. This sample has about 63,000 clones, with approximately 89% found just once. Sequencing used CD4+ or CD8+ T cells sorted from blood, obtained in a trial of the OX40 agonist ivuxolimab. This TCR came from an adult with an advanced solid tumor such as melanoma, head and neck, liver or kidney cancer.

The CDR3 DNA sequence: TGCGCCAGCAGCTTGGTGCCCCTCCATAGCAATCAGCCCCAGCATTTT. It is translated as CASSLVPLHSNQPQHF. The rearrangement uses TRBV5-1 and TRBJ1-5; no firm D call. Per germline, CDR1 SGHRS and CDR2 YFSETQ. V lost 0 bases and J lost 0, with 10 bases in between. This CDR3 is 16 amino acids long. Based on the CDR3 plus reference TRBV5-1 and TRBJ1-5, the full variable domain is KAGVTQTPRYLIKTRGQQVTLSCSPISGHRSVSWYQQTPGQGLQFLFEYFSETQRNKGNFPGRFSGRQFSNSRSEMNVSTLELGDSALYLCASSLVPLHSNQPQHFGDGTRLSIL.